Presented here are 2 T cell receptor beta chains from one specimen sequenced in a study of T cells in Graves' hyperthyroidism and ophthalmopathy. Amplified regions were TCR beta CDR3 sequences from RNA transcripts. HTBI primers drove first-round RT-PCR of the TCR CDR3. In TCRdb, the multiplex PCR reads were re-called with MiXCR into one record per CDR3 protein. The data contain under 350,000 distinct CDR3 sequences, 15% to 20% of them singletons. Sequencing used blood. These receptors were obtained from a woman aged 45-65 years with Graves' hyperthyroidism.

There are a few counts of this clonotype. The chain uses TRBV7-9 and TRBJ1-2; D not certain. Deletions cut 5 bases from V and 4 bases from J, with 20 bases between. The CDR3 consists of 16 residues. Germline lookup yields CDR1 SEHNR and CDR2 FQNEAQ (reference sequence). The CDR3 DNA reads as TGTGCCAGCAGCCCCATTTCCCTCAGTGGTTCCTATGGCTACACCTTC. It translates to CASSPISLSGSYGYTF.

The chain combines TRBV5-1 with TRBJ1-2; 11 nucleotides line up with TRBD1. Germline V gene data show CDR1 as SGHRS and CDR2 as YFSETQ. This CDR3 has 15 amino acids. Trimming removed 4 bases from V and 4 bases from J; junction bases left unmatched: 6. The CDR3 protein is CASSDGQGAPYGYTF. The CDR3 DNA is TGCGCCAGCAGCGATGGACAGGGGGCCCCCTATGGCTACACCTTC.